The 18 T cell receptor beta chains below were found in one sample sequenced in a study of blood T cell repertoires in COVID-19. Measured with immunoSEQ multiplex PCR; TCRdb has only the in-frame clones, and not every one. The sample lists roughly 150,000 clones; about 80% were seen once. Sequencing input: peripheral blood. These receptors originate from a woman at least 80 years old with acute or convalescent COVID-19.

This chain connects TRBV20-1 to TRBJ2-7; maybe TRBD1 (6 bases). CDR1 is DFQATT and CDR2 is SNEGSKA in the germline V gene (reference sequence). This CDR3 is 13 amino acids long. Trimming left V 3 bases short and J 2 bases short, with 11 bases between. This chain's CDR3 is CSASQDRTYEQYF. As DNA, the CDR3 is TGCAGTGCTAGTCAGGACAGAACCTACGAGCAGTACTTC.

The V call is TRBV21-1, the J call TRBJ2-3; the DNA was not used to check the table's D call, TRBD2. TRBV21-1 is classified as a pseudogene. The CDR3 runs to 16 residues. The CDR3 is CASSKEGTSGRYTQYF. The CDR3 nucleotides are TGTGCCAGCAGCAAAGAAGGGACTAGCGGGAGGTATACGCAGTATTTT.

This chain joins TRBV7-8 and TRBJ1-1, with 7 bases identical to TRBD1. The CDR3 extends over 15 amino acids. Germline V gives CDR1 SGHVS, CDR2 FQNEAQ. Trimming took 4 bases from V and 0 from J; bases not matched to a gene: 5. Here the CDR3 reads CASSSPTGMNTEAFF. The CDR3 DNA reads TGTGCCAGCAGCTCGCCGACAGGGATGAACACTGAAGCTTTCTTT.

The J gene is TRBJ2-7, the V gene TRBV6-5, with a tentative D call TRBD2 (6 bases). Germline V gene data show CDR1 as MNHEY and CDR2 as SVGAGI. V was trimmed by 0 bases and J by 0 bases, leaving 9 bases between them. The CDR3 covers 15 residues. The CDR3 DNA sequence: TGTGCCAGCAGTTACTCGTCTAGCGACTCCTACGAGCAGTACTTC. Translated: CASSYSSSDSYEQYF.

V and J are TRBV12-3 or TRBV12-4 and TRBJ2-7, with D maybe TRBD1 (5 bases). Trimming removed 3 bases at V and 3 bases at J, with 6 bases between. The CDR3 totals 12 residues. CDR3 sequence: CASSFDSYEQYF. The CDR3 DNA reads as TGTGCCAGCAGTTTTGACAGCTACGAGCAGTACTTC.

V and J are TRBV18 and TRBJ2-7; TRBD1 is a possible D gene (5 bases). In germline, CDR1 is KGHSH, CDR2 LQKENI. The CDR3 covers 12 residues. The germline V and J ends were trimmed by 3 bases and 2 bases, with 5 bases remaining between them. CDR3 residues: CASSPTAYEQYF. The CDR3, as DNA: TGTGCCAGCTCACCGACAGCCTACGAGCAGTACTTC.

J is TRBJ1-4 and V is TRBV5-3; 12 positions match TRBD1. TRBV5-3 is designated an ORF whose function remains uncertain. After removal of 4 bases from V and 0 bases from J, the junction contained 13 bases not matched to a gene. The CDR3 spans 20 residues. CDR3 sequence reads: CARSLALGQGARATNEKLFF. CDR3 nucleotides: TGTGCCAGAAGCCTGGCATTGGGACAGGGGGCCAGAGCAACTAATGAAAAACTGTTTTTT.

Points on this clone: Within the sample, other DNA sequences also encode this same CDR3. The chain carries TRBV18 and TRBJ2-7; 10 bases are shared with TRBD1. The CDR3 extends over 13 amino acids. The ends lost 1 base at V and 6 bases at J; junction bases unmatched: 0. Germline-derived CDR1 and CDR2 are KGHSH and LQKENI. CDR3: CASSPRDRGEQYF. CDR3 sequence (DNA): TGTGCCAGCTCACCACGGGACAGGGGCGAGCAGTACTTC.

The chain is built from TRBV28 and TRBJ2-7; 8 bases match TRBD1. Germline values: CDR1 MDHEN, CDR2 SYDVKM. CDR3 length: 12 amino acids. With V trimmed by 3 bases and J by 5 bases, 0 bases remained unmatched. CDR3 protein: CASSLTGDEQYF. The CDR3 DNA follows: TGTGCCAGCAGTTTGACAGGGGACGAGCAGTACTTC.

This clone was detected only a few times. The genes are TRBV3-1 (or the pseudogene TRBV3-2) and TRBJ1-1; D perhaps matches TRBD1 (5 bases). There are 15 residues in the CDR3. The germline gives CDR1 LGHDT, CDR2 YNNKEL (reference sequence). The V and J ends lost 4 bases and 1 base respectively, with 13 bases between them. In DNA form, the CDR3 reads TGTGCCAGCAGCCCGACAGTCTTGACGAACACTGAAGCTTTCTTT. Translated, it gives CASSPTVLTNTEAFF.

The J gene is TRBJ2-2, the V gene TRBV4-2, with 12 nucleotides matching TRBD2. Trimming took 0 bases from V and 2 from J; bases not matched to a gene: 7. This CDR3 is 19 amino acids long. CDR1 is LGHNA and CDR2 is YNFKEQ in the germline V gene. CDR3 sequence (DNA): TGTGCCAGCAGCCAAGAATGGCTAGCGGGGGGGCTTAACACCGGGGAGCTGTTTTTT. The encoded protein is CASSQEWLAGGLNTGELFF.

This clone was counted a few times. J is TRBJ2-7 and V is TRBV7-8, with a possible D match to TRBD2 (5 bases). The germline V gene has CDR1 SGHVS and CDR2 FQNEAQ. This CDR3 is built from 12 residues. Between the trimmed V and J ends, which lost 8 bases and 2 bases, there was a span of 10 bases. The CDR3 protein is CASSEGAYEQYF. In DNA form, the CDR3 reads TGTGCCAGCTCAGAGGGAGCCTACGAGCAGTACTTC.

The chain links TRBV28 to TRBJ2-1; TRBD2 matches 9 bases. CDR1 MDHEN and CDR2 SYDVKM come from the germline V gene. The V gene end was trimmed by 8 bases and the J gene end by 6 bases; junction bases not matched to a gene: 17. The CDR3 extends over 17 amino acids. The CDR3 coding sequence is TGTGCCAGCTACCCTCAACGGGGTAGCGGGGGTCCCAATGAGCAGTTCTTC. Its translation is CASYPQRGSGGPNEQFF. Full variable domain (missing parts from reference TRBV28 and TRBJ2-1): DVKVTQSSRYLVKRTGEKVFLECVQDMDHENMFWYRQDPGLGLRLIYFSYDVKMKEKGDIPEGYSVSREKKERFSLILESASTNQTSMYLCASYPQRGSGGPNEQFFGPGTRLTVL.

This chain links TRBV6-1 with TRBJ1-3; possibly TRBD1 for D (6 bases). The germline V gene has CDR1 MNHNS and CDR2 SASEGT. This CDR3 contains 15 residues. Trimming removed 2 bases from V and 3 bases from J, with 11 bases in between. The CDR3 DNA reads as TGTGCCAGCAGTGAACGGGGGGCGAGTGGAAACACCATATATTTT. It encodes CASSERGASGNTIYF.

This chain joins TRBV19 and TRBJ1-6, with a possible D match to TRBD1 (6 bases). The CDR3 spans 14 residues. Germline V gene lookup returns CDR1 LNHDA and CDR2 SQIVND (reference sequence). V was pared by 3 bases and J by 8 bases, with 11 bases between. CDR3 loop: CASSMSRGYSPLHF. CDR3 in DNA: TGTGCCAGTAGTATGAGCAGGGGATATTCACCCCTCCACTTT.

This rearrangement joins TRBV30 to TRBJ1-5, with D possibly being TRBD1 (6 bases). Trimming stripped 0 bases from V and 1 base from J, with 13 bases between. There are 16 residues in the CDR3. Per germline, CDR1 GTSNPN and CDR2 SVGIG (reference sequence). Written as DNA, the CDR3 is TGTGCCTGGAGTGTAAGCGGCAGGGGCAGCAATCAGCCCCAGCATTTT. Translating it yields CAWSVSGRGSNQPQHF. Full variable domain (outside the CDR3, taken from reference TRBV30 and TRBJ1-5): SQTIHQWPATLVQPVGSPLSLECTVEGTSNPNLYWYRQAAGRGLQLLFYSVGIGQISSEVPQNLSASRPQDRQFILSSKKLLLSDSGFYLCAWSVSGRGSNQPQHFGDGTRLSIL.

V and J are TRBV2 and TRBJ1-2; D remains ambiguous. V dropped 5 bases and J dropped 8 bases, with 15 bases sitting between them. CDR1 and CDR2 from the germline V gene are SNHLY and FYNNEI. This CDR3 region has 13 residues. CDR3 nucleotides: TGTGCCAGCAGTCCAGGTTTGGATCTCGGCTACACCTTC. Its protein product is CASSPGLDLGYTF.

The chain employs TRBV5-5 and TRBJ1-1; D is unresolved. CDR1 and CDR2 from the germline V gene are SGHKS and YYEKEE (reference sequence). V was shortened by 0 bases and J by 2 bases, with 14 bases between the two germline ends. The CDR3 extends over 16 amino acids. The CDR3 region has the DNA TGTGCCAGCAGCTTGGAATCGCCCTGGCATAACACTGAAGCTTTCTTT. It specifies CASSLESPWHNTEAFF.